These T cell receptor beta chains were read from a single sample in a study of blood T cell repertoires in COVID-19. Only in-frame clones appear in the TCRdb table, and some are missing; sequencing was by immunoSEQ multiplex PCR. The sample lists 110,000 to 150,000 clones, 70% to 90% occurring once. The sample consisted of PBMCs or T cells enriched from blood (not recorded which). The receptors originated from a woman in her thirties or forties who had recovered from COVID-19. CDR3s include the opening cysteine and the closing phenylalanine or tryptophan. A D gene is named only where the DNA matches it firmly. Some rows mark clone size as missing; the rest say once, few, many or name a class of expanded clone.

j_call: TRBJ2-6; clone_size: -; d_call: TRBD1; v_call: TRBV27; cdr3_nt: TGTGCCAGCAGTCTCTTCGGGACAGGGGTTCCTGGGGCCAACGTCCTGACTTTC; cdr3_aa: CASSLFGTGVPGANVLTF
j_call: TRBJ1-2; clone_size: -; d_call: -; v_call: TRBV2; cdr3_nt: TGTGCCAGCTCGGGGGTAAATCTCTATGGCTACACCTTC; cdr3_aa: CASSGVNLYGYTF
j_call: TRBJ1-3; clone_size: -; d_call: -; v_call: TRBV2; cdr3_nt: TGTGCCAGCAGTGAGGGGCTCAACTCTGGAAACACCATATATTTT; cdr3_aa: CASSEGLNSGNTIYF
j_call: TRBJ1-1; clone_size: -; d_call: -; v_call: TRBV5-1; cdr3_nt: TGCGCCAGCAGCCCAAAGGTGCGGGGCACTGAAGCTTTCTTT; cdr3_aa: CASSPKVRGTEAFF
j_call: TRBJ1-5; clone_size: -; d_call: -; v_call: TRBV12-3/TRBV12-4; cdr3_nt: TGTGCCAGCAGTACAGTGTCAGGCGAGCCCCAGCATTTT; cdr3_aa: CASSTVSGEPQHF
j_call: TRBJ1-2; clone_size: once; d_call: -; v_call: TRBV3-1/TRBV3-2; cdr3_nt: TGTGCCAGCAGCCAATTAGGGGGGGGCCATGGCTACACCTTC; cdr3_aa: CASSQLGGGHGYTF
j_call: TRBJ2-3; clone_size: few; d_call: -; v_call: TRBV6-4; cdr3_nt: TGTGCCAGCAGGCGACAGCCGGGCACAGATACGCAGTATTTT; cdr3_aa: CASRRQPGTDTQYF
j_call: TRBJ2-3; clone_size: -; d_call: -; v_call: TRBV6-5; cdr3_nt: TGTGCCAGCAAAACTTACAGAGATACGCAGTATTTT; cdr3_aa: CASKTYRDTQYF
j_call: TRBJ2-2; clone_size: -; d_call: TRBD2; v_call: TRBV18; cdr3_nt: TGTGCCAGCTCACCGTGGCTAGCGGGGAACACCGGGGAGCTGTTTTTT; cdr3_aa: CASSPWLAGNTGELFF
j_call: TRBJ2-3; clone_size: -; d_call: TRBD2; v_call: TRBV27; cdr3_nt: TGTGCCAGCAGTAACCTAGCGGGAACTGCGGATACGCAGTATTTT; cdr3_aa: CASSNLAGTADTQYF
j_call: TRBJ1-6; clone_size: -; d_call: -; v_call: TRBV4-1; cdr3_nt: TGCGCCAGCAGCCAAGGAGTTACCATCTCCTATAATTCACCCCTCCACTTT; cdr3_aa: CASSQGVTISYNSPLHF
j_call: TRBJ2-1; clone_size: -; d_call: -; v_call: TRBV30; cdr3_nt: TGTGCCTGGAGTGAGTTTAGTGAGCAGTTCTTC; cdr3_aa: CAWSEFSEQFF
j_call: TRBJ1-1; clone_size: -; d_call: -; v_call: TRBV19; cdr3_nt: TGTGCCAGTAGTCAACGTGGGAGCGTGGACGCGGCTTTCTTT; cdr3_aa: CASSQRGSVDAAFF
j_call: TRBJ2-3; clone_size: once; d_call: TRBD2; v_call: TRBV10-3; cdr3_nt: TGTGCCATCAGCGGGGGGGCGGTGCCATCAGATACGCAGTATTTT; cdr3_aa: CAISGGAVPSDTQYF
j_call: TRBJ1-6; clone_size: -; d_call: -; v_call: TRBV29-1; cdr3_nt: TGCAGCGTTGAAGATGGCGGTAATTCACCCCTCCACTTT; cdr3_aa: CSVEDGGNSPLHF
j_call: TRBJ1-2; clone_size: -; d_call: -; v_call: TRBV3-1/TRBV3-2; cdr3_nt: TGTGCCAGCAGCCAAGAGGGAGGGGCCGGACTTTATGGCTACACCTTC; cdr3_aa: CASSQEGGAGLYGYTF
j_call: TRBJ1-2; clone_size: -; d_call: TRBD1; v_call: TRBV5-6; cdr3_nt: TGTGCCAGCAGCTTGAGGGGGACAGGGGCTAACTATGGCTACACCTTC; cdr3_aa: CASSLRGTGANYGYTF
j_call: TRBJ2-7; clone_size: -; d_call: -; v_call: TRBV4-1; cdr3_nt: TGCGCCAGCAGCCAACGGGACACCAACTCCTACGAGCAGTACTTC; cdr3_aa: CASSQRDTNSYEQYF
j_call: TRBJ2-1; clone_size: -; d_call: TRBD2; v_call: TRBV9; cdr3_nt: TGTGCCAGCAGCGCTCTGGGACTAGCTTCCTACAATGAGCAGTTCTTC; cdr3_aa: CASSALGLASYNEQFF
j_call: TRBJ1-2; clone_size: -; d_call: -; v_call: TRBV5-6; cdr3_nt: TGTGCCAGCCAGGTCATGGGTAACTATGGCTACACCTTC; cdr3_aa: CASQVMGNYGYTF
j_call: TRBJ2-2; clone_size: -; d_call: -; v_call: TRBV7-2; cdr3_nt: TGTGCCAGCAGCACCTTGGCTAGCTACACCGGGGAGCTGTTTTTT; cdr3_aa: CASSTLASYTGELFF
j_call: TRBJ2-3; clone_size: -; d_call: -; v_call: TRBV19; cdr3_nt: TGTGCCAGTAGTATCAGCGCAGATACGCAGTATTTT; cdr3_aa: CASSISADTQYF
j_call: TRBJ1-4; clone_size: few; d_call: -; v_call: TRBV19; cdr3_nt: TGTGCCAGTAGTATGAGGCATGCTAATGAAAAACTGTTTTTT; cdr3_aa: CASSMRHANEKLFF
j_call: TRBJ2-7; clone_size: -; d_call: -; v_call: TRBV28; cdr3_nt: TGTGCCAGCAGTTTCAGGGCGACAGGGAGGTCCCACGAGCAGTACTTC; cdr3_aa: CASSFRATGRSHEQYF
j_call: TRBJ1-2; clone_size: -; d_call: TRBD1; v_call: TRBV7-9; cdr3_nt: TGTGCCAGCAGCTTACCCGACAGGGGGCTTCGTGGCTACACCTTC; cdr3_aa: CASSLPDRGLRGYTF
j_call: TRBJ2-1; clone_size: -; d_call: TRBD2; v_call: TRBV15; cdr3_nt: TGTGCCACCAGCAGAGAGAAGGGCGGGGGGGCCTACAATGAGCAGTTCTTC; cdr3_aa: CATSREKGGGAYNEQFF
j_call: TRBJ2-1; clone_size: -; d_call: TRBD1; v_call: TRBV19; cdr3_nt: TGTGCCAGTATTCCGACAGGGATGAGTTCCTACAATGAGCAGTTCTTC; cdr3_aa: CASIPTGMSSYNEQFF
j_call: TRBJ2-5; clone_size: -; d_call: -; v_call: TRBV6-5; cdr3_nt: TGTGCCAGCAGCTACGGCGGCCAAGAGACCCAGTACTTC; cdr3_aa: CASSYGGQETQYF
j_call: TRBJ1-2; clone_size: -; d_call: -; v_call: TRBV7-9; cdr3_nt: TGTGCCGTCGGAAGACCACAGGGATATGGCTACACCTTC; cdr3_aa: CAVGRPQGYGYTF
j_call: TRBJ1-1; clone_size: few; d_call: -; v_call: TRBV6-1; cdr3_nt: TGTGCCAGCAGTGAGTATCACAGGAACACTGAAGCTTTCTTT; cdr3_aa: CASSEYHRNTEAFF
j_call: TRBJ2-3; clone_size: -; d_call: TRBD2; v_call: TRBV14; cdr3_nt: TGTGCCAGCAGCCCGAAACTGGGGGGGACAGATACGCAGTATTTT; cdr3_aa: CASSPKLGGTDTQYF
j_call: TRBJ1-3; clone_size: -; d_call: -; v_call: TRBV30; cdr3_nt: TGTGCCTGGAGTCGGGGGGGGATCCCCTTCTCTGGAAACACCATATATTTT; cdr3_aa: CAWSRGGIPFSGNTIYF
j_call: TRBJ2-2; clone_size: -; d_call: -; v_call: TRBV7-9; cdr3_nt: TGTGCCAGCAGCTTACGGTCGGGGGAGCTGTTTTTT; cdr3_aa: CASSLRSGELFF
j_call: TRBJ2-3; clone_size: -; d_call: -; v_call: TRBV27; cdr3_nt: TGTGCCAGCAGTTTATCGTTAAGCACAGATACGCAGTATTTT; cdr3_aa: CASSLSLSTDTQYF
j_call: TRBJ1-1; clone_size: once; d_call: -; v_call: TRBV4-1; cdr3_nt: TGCGCCAGCAGCCCGCGCGACAGCATGAACACTGAAGCTTTCTTT; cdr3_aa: CASSPRDSMNTEAFF
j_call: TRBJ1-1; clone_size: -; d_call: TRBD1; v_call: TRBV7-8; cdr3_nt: TGTGCCAGCAGCCTATCCGGGACAGAGAACACTGAAGCTTTCTTT; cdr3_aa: CASSLSGTENTEAFF
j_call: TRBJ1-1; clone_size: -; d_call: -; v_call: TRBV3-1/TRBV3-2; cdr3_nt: TGTGCCAGCAGCCAAAGGGACGGGGGTGACTTCTGGGCCACTGAAGCTTTCTTT; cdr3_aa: CASSQRDGGDFWATEAFF
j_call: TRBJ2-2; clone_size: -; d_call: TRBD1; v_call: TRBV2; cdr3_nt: TGTGCCAGCAGCCGAGACAGGGTGAACACCGGGGAGCTGTTTTTT; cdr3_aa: CASSRDRVNTGELFF
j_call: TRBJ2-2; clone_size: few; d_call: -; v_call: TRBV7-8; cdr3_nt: TGTGCCAGCAGCTTAGCGGCAGGGGTTTCCGCCGGGGAGCTGTTTTTT; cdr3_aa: CASSLAAGVSAGELFF
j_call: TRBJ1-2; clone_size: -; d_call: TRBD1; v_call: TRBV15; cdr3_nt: TGTGCCACCAGCAGAGCGGGACAGGTCTATGGCTACACCTTC; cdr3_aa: CATSRAGQVYGYTF
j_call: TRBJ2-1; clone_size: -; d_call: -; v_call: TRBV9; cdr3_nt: TGTGCCAGCAGCGTTGAGGGCTCCTACAATGAGCAGTTCTTC; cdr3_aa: CASSVEGSYNEQFF
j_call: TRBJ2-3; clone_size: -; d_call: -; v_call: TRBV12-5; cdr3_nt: TGTGCTAGTGGTTTGGCAACTCTTTCTGGCGGGAATACTGACACCAGCACAGATACGCAGTATTTT; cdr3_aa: CASGLATLSGGNTDTSTDTQYF
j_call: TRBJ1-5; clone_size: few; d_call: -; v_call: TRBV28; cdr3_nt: TGTGCCAGCAGCGGAGTAGGTCAGCCCCAGCATTTT; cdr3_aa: CASSGVGQPQHF
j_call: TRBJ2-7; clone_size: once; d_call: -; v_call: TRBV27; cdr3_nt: TGTGCCAGCAGTTCCCCCGGGAACGAGCAGTACTTC; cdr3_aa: CASSSPGNEQYF